These T cell receptor beta chains were read from a single sample in a study of beta chain features in type 1 diabetes. Libraries were prepared by immunoSEQ multiplex PCR; TCRdb keeps only in-frame clonotypes and omits some of them. Among 810,000 or so clones listed, roughly 15% were seen once. Specimen: naive CD4+ T cells from blood. The origin of the receptors is a woman aged 18 to 35 in good health. Each CDR3 is given with its conserved first and last residue. The order of the fields is J gene, V gene, clone size, D gene, CDR3 DNA, CDR3 protein. The D gene is left open where the match is weak. Clone size is stated in some rows and not others, as once, few, many or a class when expanded.

J gene: TRBJ2-2
V gene: TRBV27
clone size: few
D gene: .
CDR3 DNA: TGTGCCAGCAGTTTACGACTACATTCTAACCCGACCGGGGAGCTGTTTTTT
CDR3 protein: CASSLRLHSNPTGELFF

J gene: TRBJ2-1
V gene: TRBV4-1
clone size: few
D gene: TRBD2
CDR3 DNA: TGCGCCAGCAGCCAAGGCGGACTAGCGGGACCCAATGAGCAGTTCTTC
CDR3 protein: CASSQGGLAGPNEQFF

J gene: TRBJ1-5
V gene: TRBV6-6
clone size: .
D gene: TRBD1
CDR3 DNA: TGTGCCAGCAGGGACAGGGGGCTTAACCAGCCCCAGCATTTT
CDR3 protein: CASRDRGLNQPQHF

J gene: TRBJ2-1
V gene: TRBV7-9
clone size: .
D gene: TRBD2
CDR3 DNA: TGCGCCAGCAGCCCCGGACCGGGACTAGCGTTCTTC
CDR3 protein: CASSPGPGLAFF

J gene: TRBJ2-1
V gene: TRBV5-6
clone size: .
D gene: TRBD2
CDR3 DNA: TGTGCCAGCAGCTTGACTACTAGCGGCTTCTACAATGAGCAGTTCTTC
CDR3 protein: CASSLTTSGFYNEQFF

J gene: TRBJ2-1
V gene: TRBV6-1
clone size: .
D gene: TRBD2
CDR3 DNA: TGTGCCAGCAGTTTACCTAGCGGGAGCTGGGGTGAGCAGTTCTTC
CDR3 protein: CASSLPSGSWGEQFF

J gene: TRBJ2-5
V gene: TRBV5-4
clone size: .
D gene: TRBD2
CDR3 DNA: TGTGCCAGCAGCTTTAGAGCGGGAGTAAAGTCGGAGACCCAGTACTTC
CDR3 protein: CASSFRAGVKSETQYF

J gene: TRBJ1-1
V gene: TRBV4-3
clone size: few
D gene: .
CDR3 DNA: TGCGCCAGCAGCCAAGAGCCCAGGAAGAACACTGAAGCTTTCTTT
CDR3 protein: CASSQEPRKNTEAFF

J gene: TRBJ2-4
V gene: TRBV5-4
clone size: .
D gene: .
CDR3 DNA: TGTGCCAGCAGCTTGGGGACAGAACTAGCCAAAAACATTCAGTACTTC
CDR3 protein: CASSLGTELAKNIQYF

J gene: TRBJ1-3
V gene: TRBV29-1
clone size: few
D gene: .
CDR3 DNA: TGCAGCGTTGAACCCCGCAGGGACTCTGGAAACACCATATATTTT
CDR3 protein: CSVEPRRDSGNTIYF

J gene: TRBJ2-1
V gene: TRBV5-1
clone size: .
D gene: .
CDR3 DNA: TGCGCCAGCAGCTTGGTTACTCAGGGTAGAGGGTCCTACAATGAGCAGTTCTTC
CDR3 protein: CASSLVTQGRGSYNEQFF

J gene: TRBJ2-3
V gene: TRBV6-1
clone size: .
D gene: .
CDR3 DNA: TGTGCCAGCAGTGTGCTAGATCGGACAGATACGCAGTATTTT
CDR3 protein: CASSVLDRTDTQYF

J gene: TRBJ2-5
V gene: TRBV19
clone size: .
D gene: .
CDR3 DNA: TGTGCCAGTAGTATAGCGTTCCGGGACCGCCGGAAAGAGACCCAGTACTTC
CDR3 protein: CASSIAFRDRRKETQYF

J gene: TRBJ1-5
V gene: TRBV7-2
clone size: .
D gene: .
CDR3 DNA: TGTGCCAGCAGCAGTGGGCAGTCGAATCAGCCCCAGCATTTT
CDR3 protein: CASSSGQSNQPQHF

J gene: TRBJ1-3
V gene: TRBV27
clone size: .
D gene: .
CDR3 DNA: TGTGCCAGCAGTTTACGGTCAGGGAGTAACACCATATATTTT
CDR3 protein: CASSLRSGSNTIYF

J gene: TRBJ2-7
V gene: TRBV2
clone size: few
D gene: .
CDR3 DNA: TGTGCCAGCAGTGGGACTCGGAGCTCCTACGAGCAGTACTTC
CDR3 protein: CASSGTRSSYEQYF

J gene: TRBJ2-4
V gene: TRBV7-2
clone size: once
D gene: .
CDR3 DNA: TGTGCCAGCAGCGGGCGGTCAAGGGACATTCAGTACTTC
CDR3 protein: CASSGRSRDIQYF

J gene: TRBJ2-3
V gene: TRBV9
clone size: .
D gene: .
CDR3 DNA: TGTGCCAGCAGCGTAGCGTTCGTACAACCCACAGATACGCAGTATTTT
CDR3 protein: CASSVAFVQPTDTQYF

J gene: TRBJ2-3
V gene: TRBV7-6
clone size: .
D gene: .
CDR3 DNA: TGTGCCAGCAGTGCAGGCCTCGGGACTCTTACAGATACGCAGTATTTT
CDR3 protein: CASSAGLGTLTDTQYF

J gene: TRBJ2-5
V gene: TRBV11-2
clone size: .
D gene: TRBD2
CDR3 DNA: TGTGCCAGCAGCTCCGGGAGGACTTTTGGAAGCGGGGACCAAGAGACCCAGTACTTC
CDR3 protein: CASSSGRTFGSGDQETQYF

J gene: TRBJ2-4
V gene: TRBV5-4
clone size: few
D gene: .
CDR3 DNA: TGTGCCAGCAGCCGCGGTGACCAGGGCCCTAAAAACATTCAGTACTTC
CDR3 protein: CASSRGDQGPKNIQYF

J gene: TRBJ2-5
V gene: TRBV6-1
clone size: few
D gene: TRBD2
CDR3 DNA: TGTGCCAGCCGAAGGACTAGTACAGAGACCCAGTACTTC
CDR3 protein: CASRRTSTETQYF

J gene: TRBJ1-1
V gene: TRBV28
clone size: .
D gene: .
CDR3 DNA: TGTGCCAGCCATGGACCTCCGGCTGAAGCTTTCTTT
CDR3 protein: CASHGPPAEAFF

J gene: TRBJ2-1
V gene: TRBV19
clone size: few
D gene: TRBD1
CDR3 DNA: TGTGCCAGTAGTATTCAAGGGACAGGGAAGAATGAGCAGTTCTTC
CDR3 protein: CASSIQGTGKNEQFF

J gene: TRBJ2-3
V gene: TRBV10-3
clone size: few
D gene: .
CDR3 DNA: TGTGCCATCAGTGAGTCGAATGCAGGGGTCGGCTCAGATACGCAGTATTTT
CDR3 protein: CAISESNAGVGSDTQYF

J gene: TRBJ2-7
V gene: TRBV7-9
clone size: few
D gene: TRBD1
CDR3 DNA: TGTGCCAGCAGCAAGCCACGACAGGGGCCCGAGCAGTACTTC
CDR3 protein: CASSKPRQGPEQYF

J gene: TRBJ2-3
V gene: TRBV6-5
clone size: .
D gene: TRBD2
CDR3 DNA: TGTGCCAGCAGGCGACTAGCGGGATTTACAGATACGCAGTATTTT
CDR3 protein: CASRRLAGFTDTQYF

J gene: TRBJ2-1
V gene: TRBV14
clone size: .
D gene: TRBD2
CDR3 DNA: TGTGCCAGCAGCCGGGGCGGGGGTTACAATGAGCAGTTCTTC
CDR3 protein: CASSRGGGYNEQFF

J gene: TRBJ1-2
V gene: TRBV19
clone size: .
D gene: .
CDR3 DNA: TGTGCCAGTAGTAACCCAGCGACAGGCTATGGCTACACCTTC
CDR3 protein: CASSNPATGYGYTF

J gene: TRBJ2-1
V gene: TRBV10-3
clone size: .
D gene: .
CDR3 DNA: TGTGCCATCAGTGACTACAGGGCGGATGAGCAGTTCTTC
CDR3 protein: CAISDYRADEQFF

J gene: TRBJ1-2
V gene: TRBV11-1
clone size: few
D gene: TRBD1
CDR3 DNA: TGTGCCAGCAGCCCCGGGACAGCTAACTATGGCTACACCTTC
CDR3 protein: CASSPGTANYGYTF

J gene: TRBJ2-2
V gene: TRBV4-2
clone size: few
D gene: TRBD2
CDR3 DNA: TGTGCCAGCAGCCACCGACGGGGGGCCGGGGAGCTGTTTTTT
CDR3 protein: CASSHRRGAGELFF

J gene: TRBJ2-7
V gene: TRBV28
clone size: .
D gene: TRBD2
CDR3 DNA: TGTGCCAGCACTCCCGGACTAGCGGGAGGATACGAGCAGTACTTC
CDR3 protein: CASTPGLAGGYEQYF

J gene: TRBJ2-3
V gene: TRBV7-2
clone size: few
D gene: .
CDR3 DNA: TGTGCCAGCAGCTTAGCGGGCTGGGCCGCAGATACGCAGTATTTT
CDR3 protein: CASSLAGWAADTQYF

J gene: TRBJ2-3
V gene: TRBV7-2
clone size: .
D gene: .
CDR3 DNA: TGTGCCAGCAGCTCCCTAGGGGCTCTTAGCACAGATACGCAGTATTTT
CDR3 protein: CASSSLGALSTDTQYF

J gene: TRBJ2-3
V gene: TRBV11-2
clone size: .
D gene: .
CDR3 DNA: TGTGCCAGCAGCTTAGGGACAGTGACAGATACGCAGTATTTT
CDR3 protein: CASSLGTVTDTQYF

J gene: TRBJ2-3
V gene: TRBV5-6
clone size: .
D gene: TRBD1
CDR3 DNA: TGTGCCAGCAGCCACACCGGACAGGGGGGAGATACGCAGTATTTT
CDR3 protein: CASSHTGQGGDTQYF

J gene: TRBJ1-5
V gene: TRBV28
clone size: few
D gene: .
CDR3 DNA: TGTGCCAGCAGTTTATCTGGCAGGGGCAATCAGCCCCAGCATTTT
CDR3 protein: CASSLSGRGNQPQHF

J gene: TRBJ1-2
V gene: TRBV18
clone size: .
D gene: .
CDR3 DNA: TGTGCCAGCTCCGAAGGGAGGGTCTATGGCTACACCTTC
CDR3 protein: CASSEGRVYGYTF

J gene: TRBJ2-5
V gene: TRBV28
clone size: .
D gene: TRBD2
CDR3 DNA: TGTGCCAGCAGTATCGGGAGGGCCGCTAACCAAGAGACCCAGTACTTC
CDR3 protein: CASSIGRAANQETQYF

J gene: TRBJ2-6
V gene: TRBV6-5
clone size: .
D gene: .
CDR3 DNA: TGTGCCAGCAGTTCGTCCCCAACTGGGGCCAACGTCCTGACTTTC
CDR3 protein: CASSSSPTGANVLTF

J gene: TRBJ1-5
V gene: TRBV7-8
clone size: few
D gene: TRBD1
CDR3 DNA: TGTGCCAGCAGCTCACGCGACAGGGGTCGGCAGCCCCAGCATTTT
CDR3 protein: CASSSRDRGRQPQHF

J gene: TRBJ2-7
V gene: TRBV6-5
clone size: .
D gene: .
CDR3 DNA: TGTGCCAGCAGTTACTCCCCATCGGACAGCTCCTACGAGCAGTACTTC
CDR3 protein: CASSYSPSDSSYEQYF

J gene: TRBJ2-5
V gene: TRBV5-6
clone size: .
D gene: .
CDR3 DNA: TGTGCCAGCAGCTTGGCGGGTACAGGGATAGAGACCCAGTACTTC
CDR3 protein: CASSLAGTGIETQYF

J gene: TRBJ2-7
V gene: TRBV14
clone size: .
D gene: TRBD2
CDR3 DNA: TGTGCCAGCAGCCAAGATCCGGGCGGGAGCGACGAGCAGTACTTC
CDR3 protein: CASSQDPGGSDEQYF

J gene: TRBJ2-1
V gene: TRBV7-9
clone size: .
D gene: TRBD2
CDR3 DNA: TGTGCCAGCAGCTTAAGGAGCGGGGGCTCCTACAATGAGCAGTTCTTC
CDR3 protein: CASSLRSGGSYNEQFF

J gene: TRBJ1-2
V gene: TRBV10-3
clone size: .
D gene: TRBD1
CDR3 DNA: TGTGCCAGCCAGGACAGGGCGGCCGGCTACACCTTC
CDR3 protein: CASQDRAAGYTF